The present entry profiles one T cell receptor (beta chain) with its context. Its antigen remains unknown. The CDR3 has 17 amino acids. V lost 0 bases and J 1 base, leaving 15 bases between the germline ends. Germline V lookup: CDR1 ENHRY, CDR2 SYGVKD. Preparation of the TCRbeta library used unique molecular identifiers. TCRdb reanalysed the PCR reads using MiXCR and keeps one entry per CDR3 protein. The sample consists of about 200,000 distinct CDR3 sequences, roughly 8.1% of them appearing once. The sample comes from a study of T-cell reconstitution after alpha-beta-depleted transplantation in children. General study points: The origin of alpha-beta T cells about two months after transplant was reportedly several hundred expanded graft clones.

This receptor was obtained from a male patient aged 2-9 years who had a stem cell transplant for acute myeloid leukemia, so the T cells may come from the graft donor. The J gene is TRBJ1-1, the V gene TRBV10-3; TRBD1 might be the D (6 bases). Sequencing used PBMCs, mostly from graft donor cells, obtained 360 days after TCRalphabeta/CD19-depleted stem cell transplant. The DNA of the CDR3 is TGTGCCATCAGTGAGTCGGTGATCAGGACAGCGAACACTGAAGCTTTCTTT. It specifies CAISESVIRTANTEAFF.